This T cell receptor (beta chain) came from a study of cytomegalovirus exposure and HLA in healthy donors. Study information: Findings of an earlier analysis included 90 million to 120 million unique TCR beta sequences from some 190 million T cells.

General study findings and limits: Certain sequence variants were highly shared and formed a cluster, and this cluster was likely a sequencing artifact. Most sequenced TCRs were rare (though some public TCRs occurred in many donors).

Researchers ran the PCR with 60 Vbeta and 13 Jbeta primers. Source study methods: In a later analysis, about 12 million of 83 million or so unique beta chains occurred in at least two donors. Profiled with immunoSEQ multiplex PCR; TCRdb holds only in-frame clones, not every one. V and J calls and clone size are those listed in that table; D and trimming were worked out from the DNA. Seen here are fewer than 100,000 clones, approximately 7.1% observed once, and the top ten hold approximately 2.4%. Germline-derived CDR1 and CDR2 are MNHEY and SVGAGI. The V gene end was trimmed by 0 bases and the J gene end by 3 bases; junction bases not matched to a gene: 2. The CDR3 contains 14 residues. This clone was observed a few times. Its antigen is unknown.

The receptor comes from a man over 45 in good health and CMV-seronegative. Specimen: PBMCs. This chain links TRBV6-5 with TRBJ2-7, with 7 bases that match TRBD2. The CDR3 loop is CASSYSTGGYEQYF. In DNA form, the CDR3 reads TGTGCCAGCAGTTACTCGACGGGGGGCTACGAGCAGTACTTC.